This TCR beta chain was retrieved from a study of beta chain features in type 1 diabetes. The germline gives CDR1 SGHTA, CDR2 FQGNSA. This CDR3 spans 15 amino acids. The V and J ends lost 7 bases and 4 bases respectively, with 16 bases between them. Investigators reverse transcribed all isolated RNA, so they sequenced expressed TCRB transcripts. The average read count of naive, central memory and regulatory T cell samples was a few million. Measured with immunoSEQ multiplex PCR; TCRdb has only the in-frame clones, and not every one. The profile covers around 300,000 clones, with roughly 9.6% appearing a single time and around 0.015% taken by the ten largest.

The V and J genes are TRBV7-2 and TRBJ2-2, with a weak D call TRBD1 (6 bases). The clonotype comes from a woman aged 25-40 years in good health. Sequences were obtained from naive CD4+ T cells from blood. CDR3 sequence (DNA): TGTGCCAGCACCTGGAGAGGGGGTTTCACCGGGGAGCTGTTTTTT. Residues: CASTWRGGFTGELFF.